This T cell receptor beta chain is from a study of post-analysis software for immune sequencing data. Study at large: Patients with relapsing-remitting, secondary progressive and progressive-relapsing multiple sclerosis courses were all represented. Regarding the study as a whole: The F measure placed samples prepared in the same batch into strongly shared clusters. Normalized Chao1 diversity was significantly reduced in patients versus controls.

Unique-molecular-identifier-tagged TCR beta cDNA libraries were used. Each sample of roughly 0.9 to 11 million input T cells yielded roughly 500,000 cDNA molecules, so each molecule approximated one T cell. MiXCR was run by TCRdb on the PCR reads, yielding one entry per CDR3 protein. The sample has 600,000 to 750,000 distinct CDR3 sequences; approximately 60% are singletons. Remarks on this clonotype: Its matching antigen is unknown.

The TCR sequence derives from a girl aged 2-10 years with multiple sclerosis. The sequencing sample was made of blood.

CDR3 residues: CASSPIRGNGANVLTF. In nucleotides, the CDR3 is TGTGCCAGCAGCCCGATCAGGGGCAATGGGGCCAACGTCCTGACTTTC. The chain combines TRBV7-2 with TRBJ2-6, with a weak D call TRBD1 (6 bases). The V and J ends lost 5 bases and 3 bases respectively, with 14 bases between them. This CDR3 is built from 16 residues. The V gene's germline CDR1 is SGHTA and CDR2 FQGNSA.